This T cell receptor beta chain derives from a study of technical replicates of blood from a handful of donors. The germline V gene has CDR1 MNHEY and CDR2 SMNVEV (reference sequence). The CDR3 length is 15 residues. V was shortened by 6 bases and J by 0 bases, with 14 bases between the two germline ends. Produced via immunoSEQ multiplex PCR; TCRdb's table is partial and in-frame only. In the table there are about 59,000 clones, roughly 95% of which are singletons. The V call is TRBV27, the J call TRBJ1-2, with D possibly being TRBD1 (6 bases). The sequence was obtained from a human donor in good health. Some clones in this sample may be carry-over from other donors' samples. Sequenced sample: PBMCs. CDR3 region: CASRHWDMTNYGYTF. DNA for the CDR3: TGTGCCAGCAGGCACTGGGACATGACTAACTATGGCTACACCTTC.